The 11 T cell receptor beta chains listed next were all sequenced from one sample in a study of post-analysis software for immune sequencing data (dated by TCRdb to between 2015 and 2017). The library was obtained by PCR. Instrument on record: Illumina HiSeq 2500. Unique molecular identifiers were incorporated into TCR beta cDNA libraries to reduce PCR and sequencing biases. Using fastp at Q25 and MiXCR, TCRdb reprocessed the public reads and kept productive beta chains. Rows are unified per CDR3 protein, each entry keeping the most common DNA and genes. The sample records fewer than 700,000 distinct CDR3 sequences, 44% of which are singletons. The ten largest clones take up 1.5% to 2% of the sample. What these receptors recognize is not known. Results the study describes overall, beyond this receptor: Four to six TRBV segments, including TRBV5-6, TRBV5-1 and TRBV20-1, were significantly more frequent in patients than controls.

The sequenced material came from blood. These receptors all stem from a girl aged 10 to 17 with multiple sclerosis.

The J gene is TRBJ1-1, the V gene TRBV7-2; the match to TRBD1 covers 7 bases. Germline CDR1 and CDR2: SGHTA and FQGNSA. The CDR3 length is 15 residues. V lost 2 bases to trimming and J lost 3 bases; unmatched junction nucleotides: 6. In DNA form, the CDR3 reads TGTGCCAGCAGCTTAAGGCAGGGGGGTCACACTGAAGCTTTCTTT. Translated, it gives CASSLRQGGHTEAFF.

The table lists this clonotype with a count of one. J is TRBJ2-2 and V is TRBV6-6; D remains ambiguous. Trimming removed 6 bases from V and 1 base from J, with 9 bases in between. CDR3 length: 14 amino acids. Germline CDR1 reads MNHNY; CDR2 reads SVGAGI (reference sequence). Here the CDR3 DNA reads TGTGCCAGCAGATCCACAGAGAACACCGGGGAGCTGTTTTTT. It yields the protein CASRSTENTGELFF.

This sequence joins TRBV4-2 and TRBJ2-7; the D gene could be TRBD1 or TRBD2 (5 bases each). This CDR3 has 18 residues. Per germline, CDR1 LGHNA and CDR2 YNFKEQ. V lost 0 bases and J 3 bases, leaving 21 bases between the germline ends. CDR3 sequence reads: CASSQEPLGLRGDYEQYF. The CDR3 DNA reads TGTGCCAGCAGCCAAGAACCCTTGGGCCTTAGGGGAGACTACGAGCAGTACTTC.

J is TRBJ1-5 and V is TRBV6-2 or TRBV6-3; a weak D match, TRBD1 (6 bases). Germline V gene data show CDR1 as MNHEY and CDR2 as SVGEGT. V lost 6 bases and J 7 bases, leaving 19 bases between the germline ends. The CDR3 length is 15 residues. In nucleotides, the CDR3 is TGTGCCAGCAGGAACGAGTTAGGGGGTTACCAGCCCCAGCATTTT. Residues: CASRNELGGYQPQHF.

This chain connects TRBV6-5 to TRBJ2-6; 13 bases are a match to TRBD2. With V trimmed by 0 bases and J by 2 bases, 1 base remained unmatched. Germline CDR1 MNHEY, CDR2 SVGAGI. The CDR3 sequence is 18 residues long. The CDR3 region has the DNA TGTGCCAGCAGTTACTCTACTAGCGGGAGGGCTGGGGCCAACGTCCTGACTTTC. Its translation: CASSYSTSGRAGANVLTF.

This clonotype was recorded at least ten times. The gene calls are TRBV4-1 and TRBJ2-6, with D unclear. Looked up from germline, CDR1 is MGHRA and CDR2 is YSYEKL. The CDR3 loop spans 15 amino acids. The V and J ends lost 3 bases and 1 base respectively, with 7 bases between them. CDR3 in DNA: TGCGCCAGCAGCCATATATTTTCTGGGGCCAACGTCCTGACTTTC. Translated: CASSHIFSGANVLTF.

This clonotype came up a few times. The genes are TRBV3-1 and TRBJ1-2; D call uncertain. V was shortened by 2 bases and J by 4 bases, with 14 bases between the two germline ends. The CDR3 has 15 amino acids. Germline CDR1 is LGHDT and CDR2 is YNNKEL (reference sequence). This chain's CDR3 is CASSQKLRDRYGYTF. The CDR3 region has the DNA TGTGCCAGCAGCCAAAAATTGAGGGATCGCTATGGCTACACCTTC.

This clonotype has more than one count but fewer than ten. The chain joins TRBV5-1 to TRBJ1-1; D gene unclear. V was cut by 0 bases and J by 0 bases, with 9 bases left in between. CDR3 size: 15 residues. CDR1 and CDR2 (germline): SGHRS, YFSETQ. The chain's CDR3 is CASSLASTVNTEAFF. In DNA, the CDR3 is TGCGCCAGCAGCTTGGCATCCACCGTGAACACTGAAGCTTTCTTT.

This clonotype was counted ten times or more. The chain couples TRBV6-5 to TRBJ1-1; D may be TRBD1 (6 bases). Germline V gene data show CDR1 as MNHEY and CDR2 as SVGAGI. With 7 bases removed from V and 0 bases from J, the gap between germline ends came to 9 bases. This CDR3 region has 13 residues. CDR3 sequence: CASNGQMNTEAFF. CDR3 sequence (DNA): TGTGCCAGCAACGGACAGATGAACACTGAAGCTTTCTTT.

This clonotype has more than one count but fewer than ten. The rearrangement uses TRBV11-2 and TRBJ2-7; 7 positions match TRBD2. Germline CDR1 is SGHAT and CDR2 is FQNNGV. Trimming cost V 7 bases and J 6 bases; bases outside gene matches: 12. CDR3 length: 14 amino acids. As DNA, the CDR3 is TGTGCCAGCACCTCCCCGGGAGGTAAAACCGAGCAGTACTTC. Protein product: CASTSPGGKTEQYF. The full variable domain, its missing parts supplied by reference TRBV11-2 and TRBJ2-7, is EAGVAQSPRYKIIEKRQSVAFWCNPISGHATLYWYQQILGQGPKLLIQFQNNGVVDDSQLPKDRFSAERLKGVDSTLKIQPAKLEDSAVYLCASTSPGGKTEQYFGPGTRLTVT.

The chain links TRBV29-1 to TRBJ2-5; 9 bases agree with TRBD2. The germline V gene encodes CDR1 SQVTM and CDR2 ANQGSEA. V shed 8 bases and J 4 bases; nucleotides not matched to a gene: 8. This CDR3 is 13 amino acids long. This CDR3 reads CSSAGGPGETQYF. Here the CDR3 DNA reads TGCAGCTCGGCGGGAGGGCCCGGAGAGACCCAGTACTTC.